Shown below are 14 T cell receptor beta chains from a single sample sequenced in a study of OX40 agonist ivuxolimab in advanced cancers. Assay used: immunoSEQ multiplex PCR; TCRdb lists only in-frame clones, some missing. The repertoire includes tens of thousands of clones, 89% of them detected once, and about 0.3% sits in the top ten. Sequenced here: CD4+ or CD8+ T cells sorted from blood, sampled in a trial of the OX40 agonist ivuxolimab. The receptors were gathered from an adult with an advanced solid tumor such as melanoma, head and neck, liver or kidney cancer.

The chain links TRBV7-2 to TRBJ2-7, with D perhaps TRBD1 (6 bases). This CDR3 is 16 amino acids long. Per germline, CDR1 SGHTA and CDR2 FQGNSA. The V end was cut by 5 bases, the J end by 1 base, with 18 bases between. In DNA form, the CDR3 reads TGTGCCAGCAGCGATTATTTCAGGGGTGCATCCTACGAGCAGTACTTC. Residues: CASSDYFRGASYEQYF.

The chain employs TRBV2 and TRBJ2-3, with D uncertain. The CDR3 spans 14 residues. Trimming left V 3 bases short and J 2 bases short, with 9 bases between. Germline loops: CDR1 SNHLY, CDR2 FYNNEI. The CDR3 protein is CASSDRSATDTQYF. The CDR3 DNA reads TGTGCCAGCAGTGATCGGTCAGCCACAGATACGCAGTATTTT.

This clone has a handful of counts. V is TRBV28 and J is TRBJ2-1; 10 nucleotides align to TRBD2. Per the germline V gene, CDR1 is MDHEN and CDR2 is SYDVKM. This CDR3 is 17 amino acids long. The trim removed 2 bases at V and 7 bases at J, leaving 11 bases unmatched. The CDR3 reads CASSLPPWSSGRNEQFF. The CDR3 coding sequence is TGTGCCAGCAGTTTACCTCCTTGGTCTAGCGGGAGAAATGAGCAGTTCTTC. The entire variable domain, with the rest obtained from reference TRBV28 and TRBJ2-1, is as follows: DVKVTQSSRYLVKRTGEKVFLECVQDMDHENMFWYRQDPGLGLRLIYFSYDVKMKEKGDIPEGYSVSREKKERFSLILESASTNQTSMYLCASSLPPWSSGRNEQFFGPGTRLTVL.

In this sample, this clone turned up once. The chain has TRBV9 and TRBJ2-1, with 9 positions matching TRBD2. CDR1 and CDR2 from the germline V gene are SGDLS and YYNGEE. CDR3 size: 15 residues. With 0 bases clipped from V and 9 bases from J, the junction kept 7 bases outside the gene matches. The CDR3 sequence is CASSVGVSGSVEQFF. DNA for the CDR3: TGTGCCAGCAGCGTAGGGGTTAGCGGGAGCGTTGAGCAGTTCTTC. The full variable domain, rest sourced from reference TRBV9 and TRBJ2-1, is DSGVTQTPKHLITATGQRVTLRCSPRSGDLSVYWYQQSLDQGLQFLIQYYNGEERAKGNILERFSAQQFPDLHSELNLSSLELGDSALYFCASSVGVSGSVEQFFGPGTRLTVL.

The chain couples TRBV5-1 to TRBJ2-5, with TRBD1 matching over 9 bases. Germline V gene sequence: CDR1 SGHRS, CDR2 YFSETQ. The V and J ends lost 1 base and 7 bases, in that order; junction bases with no gene match: 5. This CDR3 contains 14 residues. The CDR3 DNA reads as TGCGCCAGCAGCTTGACAGGGGGCGAAGGGACCCAGTACTTC. Protein: CASSLTGGEGTQYF. The whole variable domain, remainder taken from reference TRBV5-1 and TRBJ2-5, is KAGVTQTPRYLIKTRGQQVTLSCSPISGHRSVSWYQQTPGQGLQFLFEYFSETQRNKGNFPGRFSGRQFSNSRSEMNVSTLELGDSALYLCASSLTGGEGTQYFGPGTRLLVL.

This chain joins TRBV27 and TRBJ1-2; D perhaps matches TRBD1 (5 bases). Trimming pared 6 bases from V and 5 bases from J, leaving 13 bases between. In germline, CDR1 is MNHEY, CDR2 SMNVEV (reference sequence). The CDR3 covers 13 residues. CDR3 region: CASRRLGEYGYTF. Here the CDR3 DNA reads TGTGCCAGCAGGAGGCTGGGGGAATATGGCTACACCTTC.

This chain connects TRBV10-3 to TRBJ1-5; 7 nucleotides line up with TRBD1. V lost 2 bases and J lost 6; bases outside the gene matches: 4. Germline values: CDR1 ENHRY, CDR2 SYGVKD. This CDR3 comprises 14 residues. CDR3 sequence (DNA): TGTGCCATCAGTGAGCGAGGGGGCAGTCAGCCCCAGCATTTT. Protein product: CAISERGGSQPQHF.

The gene calls are TRBV5-8 and TRBJ1-3, with a tentative D call TRBD1 (6 bases). The CDR3 extends over 16 amino acids. CDR1 and CDR2 from the germline V gene are SGHTS and YDEGEE. V gave up 5 bases and J gave up 2 bases, with 17 bases separating them. The CDR3 reads CASSLGKQGTGNTIYF. The CDR3 bases are TGTGCCAGCAGTCTAGGGAAGCAGGGGACTGGAAACACCATATATTTT.

The chain recombines TRBV27 with TRBJ1-2; D gene unclear. Germline V gene sequence: CDR1 MNHEY, CDR2 SMNVEV (reference sequence). CDR3 length: 14 amino acids. V lost 2 bases to trimming and J lost 5 bases, with 12 bases between them. The CDR3 here is CASSLRFSGYGYTF. The CDR3 nucleotides read TGTGCCAGCAGTTTACGCTTTTCGGGGTATGGCTACACCTTC.

This chain connects TRBV19 to TRBJ2-2, with D possibly being TRBD1 (6 bases). Trimming shortened V by 6 bases and J by 3 bases, and 11 bases separated the two germline ends. Germline V CDR1 and CDR2: LNHDA, SQIVND (reference sequence). CDR3 length: 14 residues. The CDR3, as DNA: TGTGCCAGTAGGGGGGCAGGTGACACCGGGGAGCTGTTTTTT. Translating gives CASRGAGDTGELFF. Full variable domain (outside the CDR3, taken from reference TRBV19 and TRBJ2-2): DGGITQSPKYLFRKEGQNVTLSCEQNLNHDAMYWYRQDPGQGLRLIYYSQIVNDFQKGDIAEGYSVSREKKESFPLTVTSAQKNPTAFYLCASRGAGDTGELFFGEGSRLTVL.

This chain joins TRBV15 and TRBJ2-5, with D possibly being TRBD1 or TRBD2 (5 bases each). Trimming cost V 8 bases and J 2 bases, with 6 bases left between them. Germline lookup yields CDR1 LNHNV and CDR2 YYDKDF (reference sequence). The CDR3 contains 11 residues. The CDR3 DNA is TGTGCCACCGGGGGACAAGAGACCCAGTACTTC. Residues: CATGGQETQYF. Combining the CDR3 with reference TRBV15 and TRBJ2-5 gives the whole variable domain DAMVIQNPRYQVTQFGKPVTLSCSQTLNHNVMYWYQQKSSQAPKLLFHYYDKDFNNEADTPDNFQSRRPNTSFCFLDIRSPGLGDTAMYLCATGGQETQYFGPGTRLLVL.

V and J are TRBV4-1 and TRBJ2-5, with TRBD2 identical over 7 bases. The end of the DNA is better explained by TRBJ2-7, so the J call may be wrong. In germline, CDR1 is MGHRA, CDR2 YSYEKL. The CDR3 length is 16 residues. In DNA, the CDR3 is TGCGCCAGCAGCCCGACTACGGCGGGAGTCTCCTACGAGCAGTACTTC. Its translation: CASSPTTAGVSYEQYF.

J is TRBJ2-1 and V is TRBV9; possible D gene TRBD1, 6 bases. The length of the CDR3 is 14 residues. Trimming pared 3 bases from V and 5 bases from J, leaving 12 bases between. The V gene's germline CDR1 is SGDLS and CDR2 YYNGEE. Written as DNA, the CDR3 is TGTGCCAGCAGCGGATACAGGGTAAACAATGAGCAGTTCTTC. The encoded protein is CASSGYRVNNEQFF.

The chain is built from TRBV6-4 and TRBJ1-2; 10 bases are a match to TRBD1. This CDR3 has 16 residues. With V trimmed by 5 bases and J by 8 bases, 14 bases remained unmatched. Germline V lookup: CDR1 MRHNA, CDR2 SNTAGT. CDR3 nucleotide sequence: TGTGCCAGCAGTCCGGGACAGGGGACCCTAGAGAGAGGCTACACCTTC. Amino acid sequence: CASSPGQGTLERGYTF.